Listed below are T cell receptor beta chains from one sample, sequenced in a study of cytomegalovirus exposure and HLA in healthy donors. Sequencing was performed with immunoSEQ multiplex PCR; in TCRdb, only in-frame clones are kept and a portion is missing. The data hold about 180,000 clones, with more than 65% observed a single time. Material: PBMCs. These receptors were collected from a girl aged 2 to 9 in good health and CMV-seropositive. CDR3s leave out the opening cysteine and the closing phenylalanine or tryptophan. The order of the fields is J gene, V gene, CDR3 protein.

TRBJ2-5	TRBV5-1	ASSLPDSPQETQY
TRBJ1-6	TRBV5-4	ASSPGQGASNSPLH
TRBJ2-7	TRBV30	ALTRAGGSYEQY
TRBJ2-3	TRBV6-1	ASGATGPDTQY
TRBJ2-7	TRBV5-5	ASSWGGQDEQY
TRBJ2-7	TRBV5-4	ASSSDTISYEQY
TRBJ2-5	TRBV5-5	ASSSGLAVQETQY
TRBJ1-4	TRBV18	ASSRSTGPNEKLF
TRBJ2-7	TRBV11-3	ASSWVGAYEQY
TRBJ1-2	TRBV6-5	ASSRYNGGGGGYT
TRBJ2-5	TRBV5-4	ASSPGGQRVGETQY
TRBJ1-6	TRBV4-2	ASSQGPDAGLPPLH